The 5 T cell receptor beta chains listed next were all sequenced from one sample in a study of CD8+ T cells in alopecia areata. Following extraction, RNA underwent reverse transcription to cDNA, which served as the sequencing template. Produced via immunoSEQ multiplex PCR; TCRdb's table is partial and in-frame only. This sample yields around 60,000 clones, of which 40% to 55% are seen a single time; roughly 21% belongs to the top ten. Treatment here: oral pan-JAK inhibitor, 5-10 mg twice daily. The material was CD8+ T cells sorted from blood, obtained between weeks 36 and 40, from a patient treated with tofacitinib. Receptors were obtained from a human donor with alopecia areata.

The V gene is TRBV30, the J gene TRBJ2-7; the match to TRBD2 covers 11 bases. Germline CDR1 and CDR2: GTSNPN and SVGIG (reference sequence). This CDR3 region has 15 residues. Germline trimming cut 1 base from V and 7 bases from J; bases unmatched to any gene: 9. CDR3 protein: CAWSDATSGSREQYF. CDR3 bases: TGTGCCTGGAGTGATGCTACTAGCGGGAGTCGGGAGCAGTACTTC. Full variable domain (remainder filled in from reference TRBV30 and TRBJ2-7): SQTIHQWPATLVQPVGSPLSLECTVEGTSNPNLYWYRQAAGRGLQLLFYSVGIGQISSEVPQNLSASRPQDRQFILSSKKLLLSDSGFYLCAWSDATSGSREQYFGPGTRLTVT.

This clone was detected a few times. The chain links TRBV6-4 to TRBJ2-5; 12 positions match TRBD2. The trim removed 3 bases at V and 1 base at J, leaving 0 bases unmatched. The CDR3 is 15 residues long. The germline CDR1 and CDR2 sequences are MRHNA and SNTAGT. The CDR3 region is CASSELAGGQETQYF. The CDR3 nucleotides are TGTGCCAGCAGTGAACTAGCGGGAGGCCAAGAGACCCAGTACTTC.

The rearrangement uses TRBV4-1 and TRBJ1-6, with a possible D match to TRBD1 (5 bases). Trimming removed 1 base at V and 8 bases at J, with 9 bases between. Germline CDR1 MGHRA, CDR2 YSYEKL. This CDR3 is built from 14 residues. The CDR3 loop reads CASSQAGSHSPLHF. For the CDR3, the DNA is TGCGCCAGCAGCCAAGCAGGGAGCCATTCACCCCTCCACTTT.

V gene TRBV30 combines with J gene TRBJ2-1; D unclear. Germline-derived CDR1 and CDR2 are GTSNPN and SVGIG (reference sequence). This CDR3 has 16 residues. Trimming pared 1 base from V and 4 bases from J, leaving 17 bases between. CDR3 protein: CAWSAKTSPMYNEQFF. In nucleotides, the CDR3 is TGTGCCTGGAGTGCCAAGACAAGCCCCATGTACAATGAGCAGTTCTTC.

This chain joins TRBV19 and TRBJ2-2; 8 bases line up with TRBD2. Trimming took 6 bases from V and 7 from J; bases not matched to a gene: 10. CDR3 length equals 15 residues. Germline V lookup: CDR1 LNHDA, CDR2 SQIVND (reference sequence). DNA of the CDR3: TGTGCCAGTAGGGGGACTAGATGGGATGGCGGGGAGCTGTTTTTT. Its translation: CASRGTRWDGGELFF.